These 6 T cell receptor beta chains share one sample of origin, sequenced in a study of shared clonotypes between healthy human individuals. Cells designated naive CD8 were CD45RO-negative and were positively selected for CCR7, with terminally differentiated effector memory CD45RA+ cells excluded. Method: immunoSEQ multiplex PCR; TCRdb's copy keeps in-frame clones and lacks some. This table has millions of clones, over 85% appearing once. What was sequenced was naive CD8+ T cells sorted from blood. Receptors originate from a man aged 18 to 30 in good health.

Comments on this clone: In the same sample, other DNA sequences code for this CDR3. The chain is built from TRBV4-1 and TRBJ2-7; unclear D gene. In germline, CDR1 is MGHRA, CDR2 YSYEKL. V was trimmed by 1 base and J by 3 bases, leaving 10 bases between them. The CDR3 loop spans 14 amino acids. The CDR3 protein is CASSQVLTDYEQYF. The DNA of the CDR3 is TGCGCCAGCAGCCAAGTACTTACCGACTACGAGCAGTACTTC.

The chain carries TRBV10-2 and TRBJ2-7; D remains unclear. The CDR3 spans 11 residues. CDR1 and CDR2 from the germline V gene are WSHSY and SAAADI. Trimming pared 0 bases from V and 9 bases from J, leaving 6 bases between. The CDR3 DNA is TGCGCCAGCAGTGAGTCGTCAATGCAGTACTTC. Translated, it gives CASSESSMQYF.

The V call is TRBV9, the J call TRBJ1-2; 7 bases agree with TRBD1. The trim removed 4 bases at V and 6 bases at J, leaving 12 bases unmatched. This CDR3 spans 15 amino acids. Germline-derived CDR1 and CDR2 are SGDLS and YYNGEE. The CDR3 region has the DNA TGTGCCAGCAGCCTCCGGACAGGTCCCCCAGATGGCTACACCTTC. Protein sequence: CASSLRTGPPDGYTF.

The V and J genes are TRBV30 and TRBJ2-7; no clear D. Deletions cut 0 bases from V and 4 bases from J, with 13 bases between. The CDR3 consists of 14 residues. Germline V gene data show CDR1 as GTSNPN and CDR2 as SVGIG (reference sequence). The CDR3 here is CAWSVPGVSYEQYF. For the CDR3, the DNA is TGTGCCTGGAGTGTACCCGGTGTCAGTTACGAGCAGTACTTC.

This clone occurred once. This chain joins TRBV19 and TRBJ2-1; 11 nucleotides match TRBD2. CDR1 and CDR2 (germline): LNHDA, SQIVND (reference sequence). The CDR3 loop spans 14 amino acids. V dropped 5 bases and J dropped 6; count of bases not matched to a gene: 3. The CDR3 here is CASSLAGGINEQFF. In nucleotides, the CDR3 is TGTGCCAGTAGTCTAGCGGGAGGAATCAATGAGCAGTTCTTC.

The CDR3 DNA is TGTGCCAGCAGGGGGACAGGGGGCTGGGGGGAGCTGTTTTTT. It encodes CASRGTGGWGELFF. The rearrangement uses TRBV27 and TRBJ2-2; 12 nucleotides align to TRBD1. This CDR3 spans 14 amino acids. V lost 6 bases, J lost 8 bases, and 4 bases stayed unmatched. The germline CDR1 and CDR2 sequences are MNHEY and SMNVEV (reference sequence).